The entry below describes one T cell receptor (beta chain). Generated by immunoSEQ multiplex PCR, the TCRdb table keeps only in-frame clones and is missing some. Of 13,000 or so clones in the sample, around 70% were seen once. The CDR3 has 15 amino acids. Germline assignment: CDR1 SNHLY and CDR2 FYNNEI. The trim removed 7 bases at V and 4 bases at J, leaving 10 bases unmatched. This entry belongs to a study of T cells after somatic rescue of genetic block. The chain employs TRBV2 and TRBJ2-7, with TRBD1 identical over 10 bases. The source material was peripheral blood mononuclear cells (PBMCs). The TCR comes from a boy aged 5-17 years. This CDR3 reads CASKRDRGHFYEQYF. The CDR3 DNA sequence: TGTGCCAGCAAGAGGGACAGGGGACACTTTTACGAGCAGTACTTC. Drawing the rest from reference TRBV2 and TRBJ2-7, the complete variable domain is EPEVTQTPSHQVTQMGQEVILRCVPISNHLYFYWYRQILGQKVEFLVSFYNNEISEKSEIFDDQFSVERPDGSNFTLKIRSTKLEDSAMYFCASKRDRGHFYEQYFGPGTRLTVT.